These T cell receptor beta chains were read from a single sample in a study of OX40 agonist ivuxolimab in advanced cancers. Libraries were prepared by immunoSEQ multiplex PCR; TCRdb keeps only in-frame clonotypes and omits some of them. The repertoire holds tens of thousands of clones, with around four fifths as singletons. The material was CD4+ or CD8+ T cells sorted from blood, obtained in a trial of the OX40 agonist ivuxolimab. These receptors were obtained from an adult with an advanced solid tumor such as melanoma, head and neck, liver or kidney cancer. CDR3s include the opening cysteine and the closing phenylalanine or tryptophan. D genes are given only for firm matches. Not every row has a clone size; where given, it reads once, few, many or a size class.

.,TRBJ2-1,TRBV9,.,CASNFQQGDNEQFF,TGTGCCAGCAACTTCCAACAGGGAGACAATGAGCAGTTCTTC
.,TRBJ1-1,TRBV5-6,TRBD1,CASSRDSEAFF,TGTGCCAGCAGCCGGGACAGTGAAGCTTTCTTT
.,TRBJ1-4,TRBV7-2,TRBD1,CASSLGRGHPTNEKLFF,TGTGCCAGCAGCTTAGGCAGGGGGCACCCAACTAATGAAAAACTGTTTTTT
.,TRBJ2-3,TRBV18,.,CASSPMDRSTDTQYF,TGTGCCAGCTCACCAATGGATAGGAGCACAGATACGCAGTATTTT
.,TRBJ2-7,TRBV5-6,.,CASSPVDRSSYEQYF,TGTGCCAGCAGCCCCGTGGACAGAAGCTCCTACGAGCAGTACTTC
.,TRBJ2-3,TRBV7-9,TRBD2,CASEAGVTDTQYF,TGTGCCAGCGAAGCGGGGGTCACAGATACGCAGTATTTT
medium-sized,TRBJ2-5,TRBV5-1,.,CASSLQGSDETQYF,TGCGCCAGCAGCTTACAGGGCTCCGACGAGACCCAGTACTTC
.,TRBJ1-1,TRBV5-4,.,CASSHPSNTEAFF,TGTGCCAGCAGCCATCCATCGAACACTGAAGCTTTCTTT
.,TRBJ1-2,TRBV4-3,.,CASSQDPGRVPNYGYTF,TGCGCCAGCAGCCAAGATCCTGGTCGGGTCCCTAACTATGGCTACACCTTC
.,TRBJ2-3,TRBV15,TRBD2,CATSPGLAALLDTQYF,TGTGCCACCAGCCCAGGACTAGCGGCCCTTCTGGATACGCAGTATTTT
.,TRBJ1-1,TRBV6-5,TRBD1,CASSRLRQGRTEAFF,TGTGCCAGCAGCCGCCTCCGACAGGGACGGACTGAAGCTTTCTTT
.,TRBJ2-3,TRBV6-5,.,CASSYSNSLDTQYF,TGTGCCAGCAGTTACTCGAACTCTCTAGATACGCAGTATTTT
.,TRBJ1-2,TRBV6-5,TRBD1,CASRQTGGGYTF,TGTGCCAGCAGGCAGACAGGGGGCGGCTACACCTTC
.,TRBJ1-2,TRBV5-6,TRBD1,CASSAPQGATYGYTF,TGTGCCAGCAGCGCTCCACAGGGGGCCACTTATGGCTACACCTTC
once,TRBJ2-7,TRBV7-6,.,CASSLVVDRGEGEQYF,TGTGCCAGCAGCTTAGTTGTCGACAGAGGGGAAGGCGAGCAGTACTTC
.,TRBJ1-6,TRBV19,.,CASSTGTNNSPLHF,TGTGCCAGTAGTACCGGGACAAATAATTCACCCCTCCACTTT
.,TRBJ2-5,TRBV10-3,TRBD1,CAISEVVRGLQETQYF,TGTGCCATCAGTGAGGTCGTCAGGGGGCTCCAAGAGACCCAGTACTTC
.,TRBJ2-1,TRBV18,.,CASSQGQGGNEQFF,TGTGCCAGCTCACAGGGGCAGGGTGGAAATGAGCAGTTCTTC
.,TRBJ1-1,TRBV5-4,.,CASSFGGTAGTEAFF,TGTGCCAGCAGCTTCGGCGGGACGGCCGGCACTGAAGCTTTCTTT
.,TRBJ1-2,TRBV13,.,CASSYSIDELDYGYTF,TGTGCCAGCAGCTACTCTATCGACGAGTTGGACTATGGCTACACCTTC
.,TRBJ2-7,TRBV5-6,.,CASSFGQSAYEQYF,TGTGCCAGCAGCTTCGGACAGTCCGCCTACGAGCAGTACTTC
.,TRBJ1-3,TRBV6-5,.,CASSSQRGNTIYF,TGTGCCAGCAGTTCACAGCGCGGAAACACCATATATTTT
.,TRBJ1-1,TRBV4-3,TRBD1,CASSLDRGQAFF,TGCGCCAGCAGCCTTGACAGGGGGCAAGCTTTCTTT
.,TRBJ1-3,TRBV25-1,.,CASSETGANTIYF,TGTGCCAGCAGTGAAACGGGGGCGAACACCATATATTTT
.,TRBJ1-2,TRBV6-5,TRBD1,CASARGQQNGYTF,TGTGCCAGCGCCCGGGGACAGCAAAATGGCTACACCTTC
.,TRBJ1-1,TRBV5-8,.,CASSLGQGYTEAFF,TGTGCCAGCAGCTTGGGGCAGGGGTACACTGAAGCTTTCTTT
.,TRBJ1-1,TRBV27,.,CASRQGGYTEAFF,TGTGCCAGCAGACAGGGTGGATACACTGAAGCTTTCTTT